The T cell receptor (beta chain) described here comes from a study of blood T cell repertoires in COVID-19. About the study: Spain, Italy and the United States supplied samples that represented acute and convalescent COVID-19. T cells, B-cell-depleted T cells, or PBMCs supplied cDNA or gDNA.

Germline CDR1 reads LNHDA; CDR2 reads SQIVND (reference sequence). The CDR3 is 18 amino acids. V dropped 5 bases and J dropped 5 bases, with 25 bases sitting between them. The method was immunoSEQ multiplex PCR; TCRdb's version includes in-frame clones alone and lacks a portion of them. The table records 150,000 or so clones, 88% of them present only once. This sequence originates from a man in his fifties with acute or convalescent COVID-19. The chain has TRBV19 and TRBJ1-5; D is undetermined. The sequenced sample consisted of peripheral blood. The DNA of the CDR3 is TGTGCCAGTAGTCAAGGCGGCGGGAGCCGAGCTAGGGATCAGCCCCAGCATTTT. Protein product: CASSQGGGSRARDQPQHF.